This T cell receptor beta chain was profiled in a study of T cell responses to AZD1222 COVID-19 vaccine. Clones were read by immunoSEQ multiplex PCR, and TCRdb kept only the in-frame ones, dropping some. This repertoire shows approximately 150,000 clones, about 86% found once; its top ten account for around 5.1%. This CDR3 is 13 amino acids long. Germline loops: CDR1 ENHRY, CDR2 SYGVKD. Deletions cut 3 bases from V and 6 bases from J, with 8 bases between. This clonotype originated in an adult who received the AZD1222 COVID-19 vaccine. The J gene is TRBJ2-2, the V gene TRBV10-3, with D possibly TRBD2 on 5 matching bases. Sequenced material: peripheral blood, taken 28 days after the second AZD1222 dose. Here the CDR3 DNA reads TGTGCCATCAGTGACTTTAGCGCCGGGGAGCTGTTTTTT. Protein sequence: CAISDFSAGELFF.